This T cell receptor (beta chain) was identified in a study of naive and memory T cell subsets. This CDR3 is 13 amino acids long. The V end was cut by 0 bases, the J end by 3 bases, with 5 bases between. An oligonucleotide containing a UMI was ligated to the 3' end of TCR cDNA. Whole-blood samples were roughly 2.7 ml of peripheral blood from healthy adult volunteers. Four PCR rounds used nested alpha and beta constant region primers plus the SP2 primer. TCRdb re-derived calls from the 5' RACE reads in MiXCR, one entry per CDR3 protein. The sample has about 32,000 distinct CDR3 sequences; 16% are singletons. This clonotype turned up a few times.

This clonotype was obtained from a female donor in good health. V and J are TRBV12-3 or TRBV12-4 and TRBJ1-1; D is unclear. CDR3 protein: CASSLAGHTEAFF. CDR3 bases: TGTGCCAGCAGTTTAGCGGGTCACACTGAAGCTTTCTTT.